The clone carrying this T cell receptor (beta chain) was picked up a small number of times. This entry comes from a study of CD8+ T cells in alopecia areata. Described treatment: oral pan-JAK inhibitor, 5-10 mg twice daily. Germline CDR1 reads KGHSH; CDR2 reads LQKENI. Trimming removed 3 bases from V and 2 bases from J, with 7 bases in between. This CDR3 has 13 amino acids. Once RNA had been extracted, it was reverse transcribed into cDNA to act as the sequencing template. Clones were read by immunoSEQ multiplex PCR, and TCRdb kept only the in-frame ones, dropping some. The sample includes around 270,000 clones, roughly 60% of them seen just once.

The V gene is TRBV18, the J gene TRBJ1-1; unclear D gene. The sequencing here drew on CD4+ T cells sorted from blood, taken at week 24, from a patient treated with tofacitinib. The clonotype was recovered from a human donor with alopecia areata. The CDR3 region is CASSPSQNTEAFF. The CDR3 nucleotides read TGTGCCAGCTCACCCAGTCAAAACACTGAAGCTTTCTTT.